This T cell receptor beta chain was observed in a study of T cells in Graves' hyperthyroidism and ophthalmopathy. General observations from the study: Stable hyperthyroidism and ophthalmopathy were separated using 13 V-J signatures.

TCR beta CDR3 regions were amplified from RNA. The primer set for the first-round RT-PCR of the TCR CDR3 was HTBI. Using its own MiXCR run on the multiplex PCR reads, TCRdb lists one record per CDR3 protein. The top ten clones hold roughly 30% of a sample with 600,000 to 800,000 distinct CDR3 sequences, over 35% of them seen once. The V segment lost 3 bases and the J segment 3 bases; nucleotides outside the gene matches: 5. CDR3 length: 15 residues. Germline V gene sequence: CDR1 DFQATT, CDR2 SNEGSKA (reference sequence). Worth noting for this clonotype: Its target is unknown.

Pregnant or lactating patients were excluded, as were those with uncontrolled infection or other autoimmune disease. The specimen was blood. The chain has TRBV20-1 and TRBJ2-2; 9 nucleotides agree with TRBD1. The receptor's source is a woman between 40 and 50 years old with Graves' hyperthyroidism. CDR3: CSASPGQGDTGELFF. As DNA, the CDR3 is TGCAGTGCTAGCCCGGGACAGGGAGACACCGGGGAGCTGTTTTTT.